This T cell receptor beta chain was sequenced in a study of blood T cells in healthy people across ages. Together with a sample-barcoded 5' primer, a J-beta primer mix was included in a second PCR lasting about 7 to 11 cycles. TCRdb used MiXCR to reprocess the 5' RACE reads, holding one entry per CDR3 protein. The table records about 1,600,000 distinct CDR3 sequences, around two fifths of them present only once. Turning to this clonotype: What it recognizes is unknown.

Per sample, no less than 6 micrograms of total RNA were extracted. The J segment lost 6 bases and the V segment lost 8 bases, leaving 8 bases of the junction unmatched. CDR1 is SNHLY, CDR2 FYNNEI, per germline. The CDR3 length is 14 residues. The study's findings and limits: Changes seen in expanded clonotypes were possibly confounded by donor CMV status left unknown. Versus aged donors, long-lived donors had higher diversity and more naive CD4+ cells.

Sequencing was done on a sample of blood. The TCR was taken from a woman younger than 30 in good health. V and J are TRBV2 and TRBJ2-1; 9 bases fit TRBD2. The DNA for the CDR3 is TGTGCCAGCCTTAGGCGGGAGGGAAGCAATGAGCAGTTCTTC. It yields the protein CASLRREGSNEQFF.